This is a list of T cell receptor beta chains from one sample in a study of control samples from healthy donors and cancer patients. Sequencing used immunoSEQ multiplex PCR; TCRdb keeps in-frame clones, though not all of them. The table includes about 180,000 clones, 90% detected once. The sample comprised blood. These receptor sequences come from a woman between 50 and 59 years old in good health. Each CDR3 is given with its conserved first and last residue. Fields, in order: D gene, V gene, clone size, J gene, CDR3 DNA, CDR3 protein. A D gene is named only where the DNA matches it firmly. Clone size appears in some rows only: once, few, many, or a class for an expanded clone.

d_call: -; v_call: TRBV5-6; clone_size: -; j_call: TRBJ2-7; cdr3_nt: TGTGCCAGCAGCCCTTTACGGACCCGCAGCTTCTCCTACGAGCAGTACTTC; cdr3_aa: CASSPLRTRSFSYEQYF
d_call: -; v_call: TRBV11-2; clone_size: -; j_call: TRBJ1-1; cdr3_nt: TGTGCCAGCAGCTCCGGTTCGAGGAACACTGAAGCTTTCTTT; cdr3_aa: CASSSGSRNTEAFF
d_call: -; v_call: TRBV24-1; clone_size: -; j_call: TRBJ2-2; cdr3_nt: TGTGCCACCAGTGATTTGATTGGGGGCGCCGGGGAGCTGTTTTTT; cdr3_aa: CATSDLIGGAGELFF
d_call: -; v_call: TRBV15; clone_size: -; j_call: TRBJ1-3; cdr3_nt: TGTGCCACCAGCAGAGATTCGGACTTCTCTGGAAACACCATATATTTT; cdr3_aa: CATSRDSDFSGNTIYF
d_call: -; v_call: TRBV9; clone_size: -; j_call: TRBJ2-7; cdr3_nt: TGTGCCAGCAGCCCCCGAGGAGGGATCTACGAGCAGTACTTC; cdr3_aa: CASSPRGGIYEQYF
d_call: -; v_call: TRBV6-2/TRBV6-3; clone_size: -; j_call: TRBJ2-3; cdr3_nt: TGTGCCAGCAGTTGGGGTGGGGCTAAAGATACGCAGTATTTT; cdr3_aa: CASSWGGAKDTQYF
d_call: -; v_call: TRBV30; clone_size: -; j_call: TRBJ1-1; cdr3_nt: TGTGCCTGCGACAGAGTTGGAATTTTCTTT; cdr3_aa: CACDRVGIFF
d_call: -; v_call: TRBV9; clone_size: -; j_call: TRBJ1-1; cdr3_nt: TGTGCCAGCAGCGTAGAAGGGACCGACACTGAAGCTTTCTTT; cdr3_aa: CASSVEGTDTEAFF
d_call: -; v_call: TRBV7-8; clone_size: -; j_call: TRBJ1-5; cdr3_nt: TGTGCCAGCAGCTTAGGAATCCAACCCTATCAGCCCCAGCATTTT; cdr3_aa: CASSLGIQPYQPQHF
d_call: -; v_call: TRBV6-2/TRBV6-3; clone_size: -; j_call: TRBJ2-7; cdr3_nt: TGTGCCAGCAGTTACGAGGTACGTGGCTACGAGCAGTACTTC; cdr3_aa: CASSYEVRGYEQYF
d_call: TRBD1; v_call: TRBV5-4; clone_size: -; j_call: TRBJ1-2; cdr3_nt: TGTGCCAGCAGCTCGGACAGGGCAGGGGGCTACACCTTC; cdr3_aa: CASSSDRAGGYTF
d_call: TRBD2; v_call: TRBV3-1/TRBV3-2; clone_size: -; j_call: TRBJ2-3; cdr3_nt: TGTGCCAGCAAAGGCGTGGTTTGGCGGGGGGGCCTGGATACGCAGTATTTT; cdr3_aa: CASKGVVWRGGLDTQYF
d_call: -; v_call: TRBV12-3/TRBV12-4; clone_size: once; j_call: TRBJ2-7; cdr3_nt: TGTGCCAGCAGTTCTATGATCTACGAGCAGTACTTC; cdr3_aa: CASSSMIYEQYF
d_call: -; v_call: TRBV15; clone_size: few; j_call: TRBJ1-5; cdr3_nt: TGTGCCACCAGCAGAGGAGGGAGGGACAATCAGCCCCAGCATTTT; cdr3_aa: CATSRGGRDNQPQHF
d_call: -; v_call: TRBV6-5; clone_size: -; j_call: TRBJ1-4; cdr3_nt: TGTGCCAGCAGTTGGGGGGGGGTAGGTGAAAAACTGTTTTTT; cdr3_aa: CASSWGGVGEKLFF
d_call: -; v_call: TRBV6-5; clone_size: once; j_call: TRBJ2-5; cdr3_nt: TGTGCCAGCAGTTACTCGAACGCTCCCCAAGAGACCCAGTACTTC; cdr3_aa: CASSYSNAPQETQYF
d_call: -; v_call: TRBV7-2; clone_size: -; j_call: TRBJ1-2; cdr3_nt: TGTGCCAGCAGCCCCGACGGGGATGGCTACACCTTC; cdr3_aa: CASSPDGDGYTF
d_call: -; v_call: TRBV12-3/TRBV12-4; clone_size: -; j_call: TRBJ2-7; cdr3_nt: TGTGCCAGCACCTTCAGTGGCGAGCAGTACTTC; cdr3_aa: CASTFSGEQYF
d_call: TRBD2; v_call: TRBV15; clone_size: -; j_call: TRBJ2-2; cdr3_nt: TGTGCCACCAGCAGAGATCCGGGACTAGCGGGAGGGAACACCGGGGAGCTGTTTTTT; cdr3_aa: CATSRDPGLAGGNTGELFF
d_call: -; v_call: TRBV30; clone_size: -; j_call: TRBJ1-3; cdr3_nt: TGTGCCCAACAGAGAACCTCTGGAAACACCATATATTTT; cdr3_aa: CAQQRTSGNTIYF
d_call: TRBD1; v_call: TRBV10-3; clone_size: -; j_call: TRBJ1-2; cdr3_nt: TGTGCCATCAGTTCTCAGGGGGGAGGGTATGGCTACACCTTC; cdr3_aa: CAISSQGGGYGYTF
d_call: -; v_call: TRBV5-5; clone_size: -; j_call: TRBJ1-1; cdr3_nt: TGTGCCAGCAGCTTGAAGACGGGCCTGGACGCTGAAGCTTTCTTT; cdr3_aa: CASSLKTGLDAEAFF
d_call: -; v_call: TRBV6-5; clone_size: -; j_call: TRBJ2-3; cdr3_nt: TGTGCCAGCACCCCTACGGGACTCATCACAGATACGCAGTATTTT; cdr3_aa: CASTPTGLITDTQYF
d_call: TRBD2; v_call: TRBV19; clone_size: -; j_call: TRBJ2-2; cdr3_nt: TGTGCCAGTAGCCGGCTAGCGGGTAACACCGGGGAGCTGTTTTTT; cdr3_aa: CASSRLAGNTGELFF
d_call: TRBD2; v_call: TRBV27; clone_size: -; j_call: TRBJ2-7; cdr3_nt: TGTGCCAGCAGCCATTCCGGGACTAGTCCCTACGAGCAGTACTTC; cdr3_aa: CASSHSGTSPYEQYF
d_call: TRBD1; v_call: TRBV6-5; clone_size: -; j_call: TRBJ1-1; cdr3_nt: TGTGCCAGCACCCGACAGGGTAGGACTGAAGCTTTCTTT; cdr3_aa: CASTRQGRTEAFF
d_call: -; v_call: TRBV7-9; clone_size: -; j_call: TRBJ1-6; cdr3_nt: TGTGCCAGCAGCCGTGCAGGGGATAATTCACCCCTCCACTTT; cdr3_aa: CASSRAGDNSPLHF
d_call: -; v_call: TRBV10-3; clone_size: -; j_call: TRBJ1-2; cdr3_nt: TGTGCCATCATGGACGGGGACTATGGCTACACCTTC; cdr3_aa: CAIMDGDYGYTF
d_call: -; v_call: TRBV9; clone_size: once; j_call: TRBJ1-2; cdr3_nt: TGTGCCAGCAACCCACACGAGAACATCGGAGGAGGCTACACCTTC; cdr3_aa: CASNPHENIGGGYTF
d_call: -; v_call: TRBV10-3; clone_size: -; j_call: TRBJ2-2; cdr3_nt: TGTGCCATCGGGTCTTCCTTGGGGACCAGTGGCACCGGGGAGCTGTTTTTT; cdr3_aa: CAIGSSLGTSGTGELFF
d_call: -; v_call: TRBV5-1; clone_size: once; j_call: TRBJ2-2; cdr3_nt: TGCGCCAGCAGAATAAGGGGGGGCACCGGGGAGCTGTTTTTT; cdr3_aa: CASRIRGGTGELFF
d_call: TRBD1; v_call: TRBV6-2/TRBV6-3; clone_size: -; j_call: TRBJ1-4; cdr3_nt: TGTGCCAGCAGTTACTATCCTAGGGGACAGTATAATGAAAAACTGTTTTTT; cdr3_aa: CASSYYPRGQYNEKLFF
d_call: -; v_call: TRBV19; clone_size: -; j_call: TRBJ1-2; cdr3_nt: TGTGCCAGTAGTATCCAAGGGGCTTATGGCTACACCTTC; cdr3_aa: CASSIQGAYGYTF
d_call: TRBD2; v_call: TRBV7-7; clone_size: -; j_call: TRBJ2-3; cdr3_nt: TGTGCCAGCAGCTTCAGCGGGGGGGTTGTGAAAGATACGCAGTATTTT; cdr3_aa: CASSFSGGVVKDTQYF
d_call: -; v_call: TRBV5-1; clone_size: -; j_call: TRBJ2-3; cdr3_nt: TGCGCCAGCAGCTCCAGACAGGAGCTAAACACAGATACGCAGTATTTT; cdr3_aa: CASSSRQELNTDTQYF
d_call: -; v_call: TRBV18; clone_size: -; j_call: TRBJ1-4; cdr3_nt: TGTGCCAGCTCACCACCGAACCCCGCAACTAATGAAAAACTGTTTTTT; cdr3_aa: CASSPPNPATNEKLFF
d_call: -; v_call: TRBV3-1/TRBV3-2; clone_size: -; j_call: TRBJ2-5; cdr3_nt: TGTGCCAGCAGCCAAGCTAAGAAGACCCAGTACTTC; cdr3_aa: CASSQAKKTQYF
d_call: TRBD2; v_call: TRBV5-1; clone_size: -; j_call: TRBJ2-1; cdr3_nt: TGCGCCAGCAGCTTGGGGGCTAGCGGGAGTAATGAGCAGTTCTTC; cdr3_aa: CASSLGASGSNEQFF
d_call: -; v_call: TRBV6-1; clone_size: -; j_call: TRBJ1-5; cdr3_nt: TGTGCCAGCAGTGAAGCGACCCGACTACAACAGCCCCAGCATTTT; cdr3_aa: CASSEATRLQQPQHF
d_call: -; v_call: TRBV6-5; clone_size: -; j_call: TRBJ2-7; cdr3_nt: TGTGCCGTCTCCCGAGGGCGGGCCTACGAGCAGTACTTC; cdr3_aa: CAVSRGRAYEQYF
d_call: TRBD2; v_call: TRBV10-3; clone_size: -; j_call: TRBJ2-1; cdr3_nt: TGTGCCATCAGTGAGGGGAGCGGGGGCTCCTCCTACAATGAGCAGTTCTTC; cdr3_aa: CAISEGSGGSSYNEQFF
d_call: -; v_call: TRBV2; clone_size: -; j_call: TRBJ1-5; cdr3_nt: TGTGCCAGCAGTGAAAGGGGGGTCGGGCCCCAGCATTTT; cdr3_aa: CASSERGVGPQHF
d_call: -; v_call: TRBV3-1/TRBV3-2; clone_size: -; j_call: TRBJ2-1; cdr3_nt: TGTGCCAGCAGGCGGGATGCCTCCTACAATGAGCAGTTCTTC; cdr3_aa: CASRRDASYNEQFF
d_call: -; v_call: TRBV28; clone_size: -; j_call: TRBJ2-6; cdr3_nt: TGTGCCAGCAGGGCCGCTAGTGGTGGAGGGGCCAACGTCCTGACTTTC; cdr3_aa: CASRAASGGGANVLTF
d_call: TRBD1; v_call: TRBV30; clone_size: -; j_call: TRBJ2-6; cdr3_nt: TGTGCCTGGAGTGTAGGACAGGGTGGGGCCAACGTCCTGACTTTC; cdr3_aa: CAWSVGQGGANVLTF
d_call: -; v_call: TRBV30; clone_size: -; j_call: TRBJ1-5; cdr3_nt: TGTGCCTGGAGTGCACAGGGTCTTTCCCAGCATTTT; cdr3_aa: CAWSAQGLSQHF
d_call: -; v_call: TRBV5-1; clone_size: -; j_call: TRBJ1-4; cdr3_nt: TGCGCCAGCAGGGACGGATTGTCTGTTAATGAAAAACTGTTTTTT; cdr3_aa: CASRDGLSVNEKLFF
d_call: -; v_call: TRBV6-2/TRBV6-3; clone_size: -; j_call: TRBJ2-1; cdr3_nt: TGTGCCAGCAGTTACTCTTTGATTGAGCAGTTCTTC; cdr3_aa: CASSYSLIEQFF
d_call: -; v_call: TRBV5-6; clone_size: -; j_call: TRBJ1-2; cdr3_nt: TGTGCCAGCAGCCGACTGACAGGACCGGCCCCAATCTACACCTTC; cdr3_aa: CASSRLTGPAPIYTF
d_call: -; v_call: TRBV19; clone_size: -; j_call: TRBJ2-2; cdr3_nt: TGTGCCAGTAGCCCCATGAGAGGGAGCACCGGGGAGCTGTTTTTT; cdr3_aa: CASSPMRGSTGELFF
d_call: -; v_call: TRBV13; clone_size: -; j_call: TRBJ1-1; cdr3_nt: TGTGCCAGCAGCTTTGGGGCCGGGTACACTGAAGCTTTCTTT; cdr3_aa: CASSFGAGYTEAFF
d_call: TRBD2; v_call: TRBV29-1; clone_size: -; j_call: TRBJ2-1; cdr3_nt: TGCAGCGCTACCGGGGGGAAGACCCCTTTCAATGAGCAGTTCTTC; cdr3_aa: CSATGGKTPFNEQFF
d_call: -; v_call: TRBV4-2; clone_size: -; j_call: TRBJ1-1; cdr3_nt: TGTGCCAGCAGCCCGTCTGGGGATTCCGTTGAAGCTTTCTTT; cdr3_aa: CASSPSGDSVEAFF
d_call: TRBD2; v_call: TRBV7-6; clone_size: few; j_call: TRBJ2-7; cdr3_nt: TGTGCCAGCAGCCGACGGACTAGGTACGAGCAGTACTTC; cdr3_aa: CASSRRTRYEQYF
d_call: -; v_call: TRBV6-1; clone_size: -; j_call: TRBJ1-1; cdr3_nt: TGTGCCAGCAGTGAACATGGCCGGGACACTGAAGCTTTCTTT; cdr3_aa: CASSEHGRDTEAFF
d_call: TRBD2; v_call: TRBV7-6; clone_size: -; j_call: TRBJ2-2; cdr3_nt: TGTGCCAGCAGCTTATCTGCGGGGGAGAACACCGGGGAGCTGTTTTTT; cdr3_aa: CASSLSAGENTGELFF
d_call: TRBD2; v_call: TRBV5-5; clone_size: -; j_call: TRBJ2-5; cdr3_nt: TGTGCCAGCAGCTTGTCCAGTCCTAGCGGGAGAGGGGAGACCCAGTACTTC; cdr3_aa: CASSLSSPSGRGETQYF
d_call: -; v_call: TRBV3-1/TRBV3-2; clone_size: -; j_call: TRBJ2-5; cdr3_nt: TGTGCCAGCAGCGAACTAGAGAAGTCCCAGTACTTC; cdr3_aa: CASSELEKSQYF
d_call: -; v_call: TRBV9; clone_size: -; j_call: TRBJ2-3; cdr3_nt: TGTGCCAGCAGCGTGGAAGGCGGCACAGATACGCAGTATTTT; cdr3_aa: CASSVEGGTDTQYF
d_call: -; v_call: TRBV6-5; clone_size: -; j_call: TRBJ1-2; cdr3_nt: TGTGCCAGCATGAGCCCTCCTTATGGCTACACCTTC; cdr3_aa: CASMSPPYGYTF